This T cell receptor beta chain was recorded in a study of T cells in tuberculosis. Study at large: Within 7 days of starting treatment, or before, PBMC were stored.

Noted time point: new active TB diagnosis, blood taken before or within 7 days of starting treatment. Sequencing was performed with immunoSEQ multiplex PCR; in TCRdb, only in-frame clones are kept and a portion is missing. The table lists tens of thousands of clones, 94% of them singletons. A remark on this clone: What it binds is not known.

General study results and limits: Smaller alpha distances in active tuberculosis partly reflected shorter CDR3-alpha lengths.

The clonotype comes from an adult with tuberculosis. The material was PBMCs, obtained at tuberculosis diagnosis.

The CDR3 nucleotides read TGTGCCAGAGACAGGGTCTACTATGGCTACACCTTC. Amino acid sequence: CARDRVYYGYTF. V is TRBV19 and J is TRBJ1-2; TRBD1 aligns across 7 bases. The germline V gene encodes CDR1 LNHDA and CDR2 SQIVND (reference sequence). The CDR3 extends over 12 amino acids. With 9 bases clipped from V and 3 bases from J, the junction kept 4 bases outside the gene matches.